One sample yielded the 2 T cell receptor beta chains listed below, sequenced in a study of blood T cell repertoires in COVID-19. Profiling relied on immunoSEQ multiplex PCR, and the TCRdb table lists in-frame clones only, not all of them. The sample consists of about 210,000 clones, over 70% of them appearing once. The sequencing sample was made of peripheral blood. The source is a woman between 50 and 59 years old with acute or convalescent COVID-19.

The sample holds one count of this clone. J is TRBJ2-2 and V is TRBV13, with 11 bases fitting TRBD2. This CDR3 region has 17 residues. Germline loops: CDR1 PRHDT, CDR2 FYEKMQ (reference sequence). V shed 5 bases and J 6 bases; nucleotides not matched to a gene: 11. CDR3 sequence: CASSPGLAGPPPGELFF. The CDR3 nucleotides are TGTGCCAGCAGCCCCGGACTAGCGGGTCCCCCCCCCGGGGAGCTGTTTTTT.

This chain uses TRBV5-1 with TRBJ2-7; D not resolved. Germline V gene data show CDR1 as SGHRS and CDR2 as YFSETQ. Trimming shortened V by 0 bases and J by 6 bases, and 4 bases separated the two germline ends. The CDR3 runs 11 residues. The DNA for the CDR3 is TGCGCCAGCAGCTTGGCGTCCGAGCAGTACTTC. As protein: CASSLASEQYF.